One T cell receptor beta chain is described in this entry. This entry comes from a study of blood T cell repertoires in COVID-19. Method: immunoSEQ multiplex PCR; TCRdb's copy keeps in-frame clones and lacks some. The sample records a few hundred thousand clones, 85% to 90% being singletons. The CDR3 loop spans 18 amino acids. CDR1 and CDR2 from the germline V gene are KGHSH and LQKENI. With 0 bases clipped from V and 2 bases from J, the junction kept 4 bases outside the gene matches. The chain recombines TRBV18 with TRBJ2-2, with 12 bases aligning to TRBD2. The source is a woman aged 55-75 years who had recovered from COVID-19. Sequencing input: PBMCs or T cells enriched from blood (not recorded which). The CDR3 loop is CASSPPSSGGANTGELFF. CDR3 bases: TGTGCCAGCTCACCACCGTCTAGCGGGGGGGCTAACACCGGGGAGCTGTTTTTT.